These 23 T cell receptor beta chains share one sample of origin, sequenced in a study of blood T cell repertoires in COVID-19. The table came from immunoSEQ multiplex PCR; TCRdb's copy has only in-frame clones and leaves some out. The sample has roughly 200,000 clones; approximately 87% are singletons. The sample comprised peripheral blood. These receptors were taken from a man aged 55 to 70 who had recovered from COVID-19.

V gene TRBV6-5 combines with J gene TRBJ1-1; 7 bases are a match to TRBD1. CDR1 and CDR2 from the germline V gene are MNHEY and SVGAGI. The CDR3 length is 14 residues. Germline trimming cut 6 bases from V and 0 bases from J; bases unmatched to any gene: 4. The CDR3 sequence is CASREGQLNTEAFF. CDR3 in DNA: TGTGCCAGCAGGGAGGGACAGTTGAACACTGAAGCTTTCTTT.

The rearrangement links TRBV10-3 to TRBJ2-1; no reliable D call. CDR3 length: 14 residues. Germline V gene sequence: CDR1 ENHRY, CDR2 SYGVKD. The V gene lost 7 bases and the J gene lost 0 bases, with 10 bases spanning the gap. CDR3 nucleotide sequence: TGTGCCATCAAGAAGGAGAGCTCCTACAATGAGCAGTTCTTC. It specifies CAIKKESSYNEQFF.

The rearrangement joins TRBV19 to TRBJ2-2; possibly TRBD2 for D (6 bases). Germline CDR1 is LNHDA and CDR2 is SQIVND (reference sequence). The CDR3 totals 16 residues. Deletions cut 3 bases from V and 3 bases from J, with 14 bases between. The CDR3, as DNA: TGTGCCAGTAGTATGAGTAGGCTAGCGTACACCGGGGAGCTGTTTTTT. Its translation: CASSMSRLAYTGELFF.

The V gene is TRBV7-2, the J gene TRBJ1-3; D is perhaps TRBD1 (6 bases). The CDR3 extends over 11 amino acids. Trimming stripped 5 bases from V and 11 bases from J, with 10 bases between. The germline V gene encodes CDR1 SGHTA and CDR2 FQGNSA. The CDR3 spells CASSAGTSIYF. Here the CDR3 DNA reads TGTGCCAGCAGCGCCGGGACATCCATATATTTT.

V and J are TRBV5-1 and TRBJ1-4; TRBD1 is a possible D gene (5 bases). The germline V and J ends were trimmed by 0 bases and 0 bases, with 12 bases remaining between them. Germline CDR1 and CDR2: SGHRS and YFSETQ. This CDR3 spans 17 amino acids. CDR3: CASSLGQSTTTNEKLFF. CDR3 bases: TGCGCCAGCAGCTTGGGACAGAGCACTACAACTAATGAAAAACTGTTTTTT.

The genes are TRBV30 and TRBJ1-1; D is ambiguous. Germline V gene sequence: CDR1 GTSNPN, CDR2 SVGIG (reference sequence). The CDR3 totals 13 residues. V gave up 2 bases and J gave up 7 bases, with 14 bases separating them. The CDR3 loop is CAWSLSGYFEAFF. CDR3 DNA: TGTGCCTGGAGTCTATCGGGTTACTTTGAAGCTTTCTTT.

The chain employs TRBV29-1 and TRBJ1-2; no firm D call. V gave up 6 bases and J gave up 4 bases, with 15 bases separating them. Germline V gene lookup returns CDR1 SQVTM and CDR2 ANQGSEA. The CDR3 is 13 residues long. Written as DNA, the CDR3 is TGCAGCGTCGAGGGTGGGGTGGGCTATGGCTACACCTTC. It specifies CSVEGGVGYGYTF.

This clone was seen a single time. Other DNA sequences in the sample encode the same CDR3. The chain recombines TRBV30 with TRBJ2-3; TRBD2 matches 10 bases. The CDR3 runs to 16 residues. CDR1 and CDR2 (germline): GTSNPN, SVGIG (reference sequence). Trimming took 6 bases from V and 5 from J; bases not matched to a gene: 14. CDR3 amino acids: CACPLVVAGGLDTQYF. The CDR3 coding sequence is TGTGCCTGTCCATTAGTCGTAGCGGGGGGTTTAGATACGCAGTATTTT.

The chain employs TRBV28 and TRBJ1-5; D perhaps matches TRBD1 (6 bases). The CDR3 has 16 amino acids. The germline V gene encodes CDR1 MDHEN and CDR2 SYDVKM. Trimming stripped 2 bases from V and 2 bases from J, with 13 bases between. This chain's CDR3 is CASSLLRQVGNQPQHF. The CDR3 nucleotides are TGTGCCAGCAGTTTACTCCGACAGGTCGGCAATCAGCCCCAGCATTTT.

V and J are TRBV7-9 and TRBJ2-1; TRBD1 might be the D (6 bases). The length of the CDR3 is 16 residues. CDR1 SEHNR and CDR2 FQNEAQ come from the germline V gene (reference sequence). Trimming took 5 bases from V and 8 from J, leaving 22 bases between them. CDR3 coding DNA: TGTGCCAGCAGCCGCCACCCACAGGGTCAGTTACATGAGCAGTTCTTC. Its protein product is CASSRHPQGQLHEQFF.

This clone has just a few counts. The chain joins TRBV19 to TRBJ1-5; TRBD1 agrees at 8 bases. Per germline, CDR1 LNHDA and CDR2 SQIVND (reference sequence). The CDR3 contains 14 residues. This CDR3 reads CAVGQGQFHQPQHF. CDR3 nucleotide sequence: TGTGCAGTCGGACAGGGACAGTTTCATCAGCCCCAGCATTTT.

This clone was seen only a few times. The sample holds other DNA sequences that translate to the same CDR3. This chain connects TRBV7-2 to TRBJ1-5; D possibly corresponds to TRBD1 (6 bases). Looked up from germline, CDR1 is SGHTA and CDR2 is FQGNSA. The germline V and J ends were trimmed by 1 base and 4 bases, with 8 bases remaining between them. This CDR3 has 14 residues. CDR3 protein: CASSLVQGNQPQHF. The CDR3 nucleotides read TGTGCCAGCAGCTTAGTACAGGGTAATCAGCCCCAGCATTTT.

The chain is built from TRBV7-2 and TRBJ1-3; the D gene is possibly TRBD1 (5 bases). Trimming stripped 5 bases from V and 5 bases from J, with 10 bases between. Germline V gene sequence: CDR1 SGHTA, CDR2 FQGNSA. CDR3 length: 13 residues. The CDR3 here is CASSADIRNTIYF. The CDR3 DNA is TGTGCCAGCAGCGCGGACATCCGAAACACCATATATTTT.

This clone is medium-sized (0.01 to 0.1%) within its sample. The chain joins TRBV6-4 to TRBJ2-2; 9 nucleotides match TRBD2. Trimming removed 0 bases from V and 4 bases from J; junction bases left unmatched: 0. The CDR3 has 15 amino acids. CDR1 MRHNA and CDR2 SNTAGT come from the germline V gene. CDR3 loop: CASSDSTSGTGELFF. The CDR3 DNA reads TGTGCCAGCAGTGACTCGACTAGCGGCACCGGGGAGCTGTTTTTT.

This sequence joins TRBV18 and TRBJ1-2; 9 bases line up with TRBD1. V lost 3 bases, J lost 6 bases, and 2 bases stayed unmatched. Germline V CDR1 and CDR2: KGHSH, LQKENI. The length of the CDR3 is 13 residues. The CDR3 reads CASSPWTGDGYTF. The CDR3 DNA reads TGTGCCAGCTCACCTTGGACAGGGGATGGCTACACCTTC.

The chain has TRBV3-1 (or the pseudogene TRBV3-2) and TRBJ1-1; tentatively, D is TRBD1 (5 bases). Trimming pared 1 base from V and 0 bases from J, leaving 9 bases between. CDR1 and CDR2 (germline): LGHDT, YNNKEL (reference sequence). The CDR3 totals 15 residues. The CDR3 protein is CASSQAGGMNTEAFF. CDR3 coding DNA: TGTGCCAGCAGCCAAGCGGGGGGAATGAACACTGAAGCTTTCTTT.

Here the CDR3 DNA reads TGTGCCAGCAGCACGGACAGTAGAAGCATCTACAATGAGCAGTTCTTC. Protein sequence: CASSTDSRSIYNEQFF. The chain joins TRBV7-8 to TRBJ2-1; possible D gene TRBD1, 6 bases. The V gene lost 5 bases and the J gene lost 3 bases, with 17 bases spanning the gap. CDR3 size: 16 residues. Per germline, CDR1 SGHVS and CDR2 FQNEAQ. Complete variable domain (other parts from reference TRBV7-8 and TRBJ2-1): GAGVSQSPRYKVAKRGQDVALRCDPISGHVSLFWYQQALGQGPEFLTYFQNEAQLDKSGLPSDRFFAERPEGSVSTLKIQRTQQEDSAVYLCASSTDSRSIYNEQFFGPGTRLTVL.

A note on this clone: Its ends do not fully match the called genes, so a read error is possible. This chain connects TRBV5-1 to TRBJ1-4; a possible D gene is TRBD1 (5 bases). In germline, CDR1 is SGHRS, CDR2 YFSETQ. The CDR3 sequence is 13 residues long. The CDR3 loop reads CASSSEGSGEIIF. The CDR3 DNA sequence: TGCGCCAGCAGCTCGGAGGGTTCGGGGGAAATTATTTTT. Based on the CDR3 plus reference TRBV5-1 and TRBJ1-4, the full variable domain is KAGVTQTPRYLIKTRGQQVTLSCSPISGHRSVSWYQQTPGQGLQFLFEYFSETQRNKGNFPGRFSGRQFSNSRSEMNVSTLELGDSALYLCASSSEGSGEIIFGSGTQLSVL.

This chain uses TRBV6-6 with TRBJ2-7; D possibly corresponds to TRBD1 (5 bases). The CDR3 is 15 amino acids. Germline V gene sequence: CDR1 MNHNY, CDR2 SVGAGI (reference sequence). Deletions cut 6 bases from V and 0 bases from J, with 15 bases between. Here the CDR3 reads CASSVPGPPSYEQYF. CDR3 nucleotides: TGTGCCAGCAGCGTCCCAGGGCCTCCCTCCTACGAGCAGTACTTC.

The CDR3 loop is CASSEMDLNPAFF. The CDR3 DNA reads as TGTGCCAGCAGTGAAATGGACTTAAATCCAGCTTTCTTT. The V call is TRBV6-1, the J call TRBJ1-1; D is undetermined. The CDR3 has 13 residues. From germline, CDR1 is MNHNS and CDR2 SASEGT. V was trimmed by 2 bases and J by 10 bases, leaving 14 bases between them.

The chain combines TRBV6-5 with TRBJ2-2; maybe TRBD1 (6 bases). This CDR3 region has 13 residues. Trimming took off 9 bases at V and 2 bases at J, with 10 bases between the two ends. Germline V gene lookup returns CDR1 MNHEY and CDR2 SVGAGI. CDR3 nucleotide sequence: TGTGCCAGTGTCGGGACAAACACCGGGGAGCTGTTTTTT. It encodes CASVGTNTGELFF.

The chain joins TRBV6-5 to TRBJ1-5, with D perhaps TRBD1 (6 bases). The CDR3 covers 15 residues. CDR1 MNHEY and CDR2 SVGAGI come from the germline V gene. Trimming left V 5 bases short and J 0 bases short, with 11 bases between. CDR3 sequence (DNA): TGTGCCAGCAGTAAACAGGGTGGTAGCAATCAGCCCCAGCATTTT. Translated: CASSKQGGSNQPQHF.

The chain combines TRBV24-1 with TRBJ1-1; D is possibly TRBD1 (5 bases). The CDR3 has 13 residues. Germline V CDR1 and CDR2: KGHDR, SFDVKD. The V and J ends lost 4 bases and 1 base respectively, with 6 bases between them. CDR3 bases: TGTGCCACCAGTGAAGGACAGAACACTGAAGCTTTCTTT. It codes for CATSEGQNTEAFF.